This T cell receptor (beta chain) was captured in a study of T-cell reconstitution after alpha-beta-depleted transplantation in children (dated by TCRdb to the mid-2010s). Broadly, across the study: The study quantitatively tracked T-cell immune reconstitution after TCRalphabeta/CD19-depleted allogeneic hematopoietic cell transplantation in children using TCR repertoire profiling. General findings and caveats noted by the study authors: About two months after transplant, the apparently early recovery of alphabetaT-cell counts reportedly depended on just several hundred clones that had expanded rapidly and came from non-depleted graft cells. Over subsequent months, a decline in hyperexpanded clone frequencies was noted, and after one year, T-cell counts and TCRbeta diversity were mostly ascribed to newly produced T cells. In some patients, the high TCRbeta diversity seen at day 60 was put down to recipient T cells and intrathymic progenitors that had survived conditioning.

This clonotype was observed a handful of times. Its antigen is not yet known. Nothing much larger sits one base from this clone, and base qualities are not available. V gives up 8 bases and J gives up 2 bases, and the segment between their germline ends measures 12 bases. From cysteine to phenylalanine, the CDR3 is 13 amino acids long. Just the 39-base CDR3 DNA is kept, in frame starting at base 1. Based on the germline V gene (reference sequence), the CDR1 and CDR2 sequences are SEHNR and FQNEAQ. The treatment or condition label corresponds to: allogeneic hematopoietic cell transplantation with graft depleted of TCRalphabeta T cells and CD19 B cells. Transplant recipients were children who received TCRalphabeta/CD19-depleted allogeneic hematopoietic cell grafts. The protocol used for the library was PCR. The instrument given in TCRdb is Illumina HiSeq 2500. To normalize quantification of the TCRbeta repertoire, the TCR libraries were built with molecular barcoding that relied on unique molecular identifiers. The public sequencing data were trimmed at Q25 with fastp and processed into clonotypes with MiXCR by TCRdb, which kept only in-frame beta chains. Each record represents a unique CDR3 protein, reported with the most common genes and DNA among its rows. Present in this sample are 440,000 or so distinct CDR3 sequences, approximately 41% of which were seen just once. The ten top clones hold about 30% of the sample.

The TCR comes from a girl aged 2 to 9 with aplastic anemia, due to receive a stem cell transplant. Sequenced material: PBMCs, taken before TCRalphabeta/CD19-depleted stem cell transplant. The chain uses TRBV7-9 and TRBJ2-5; a tentative D match to TRBD2 spans 6 bases. DNA sequence: TGTGCCAGCGGAGCGGGCCGGCAAGAGACCCAGTACTTC. Protein translation: CASGAGRQETQYF.